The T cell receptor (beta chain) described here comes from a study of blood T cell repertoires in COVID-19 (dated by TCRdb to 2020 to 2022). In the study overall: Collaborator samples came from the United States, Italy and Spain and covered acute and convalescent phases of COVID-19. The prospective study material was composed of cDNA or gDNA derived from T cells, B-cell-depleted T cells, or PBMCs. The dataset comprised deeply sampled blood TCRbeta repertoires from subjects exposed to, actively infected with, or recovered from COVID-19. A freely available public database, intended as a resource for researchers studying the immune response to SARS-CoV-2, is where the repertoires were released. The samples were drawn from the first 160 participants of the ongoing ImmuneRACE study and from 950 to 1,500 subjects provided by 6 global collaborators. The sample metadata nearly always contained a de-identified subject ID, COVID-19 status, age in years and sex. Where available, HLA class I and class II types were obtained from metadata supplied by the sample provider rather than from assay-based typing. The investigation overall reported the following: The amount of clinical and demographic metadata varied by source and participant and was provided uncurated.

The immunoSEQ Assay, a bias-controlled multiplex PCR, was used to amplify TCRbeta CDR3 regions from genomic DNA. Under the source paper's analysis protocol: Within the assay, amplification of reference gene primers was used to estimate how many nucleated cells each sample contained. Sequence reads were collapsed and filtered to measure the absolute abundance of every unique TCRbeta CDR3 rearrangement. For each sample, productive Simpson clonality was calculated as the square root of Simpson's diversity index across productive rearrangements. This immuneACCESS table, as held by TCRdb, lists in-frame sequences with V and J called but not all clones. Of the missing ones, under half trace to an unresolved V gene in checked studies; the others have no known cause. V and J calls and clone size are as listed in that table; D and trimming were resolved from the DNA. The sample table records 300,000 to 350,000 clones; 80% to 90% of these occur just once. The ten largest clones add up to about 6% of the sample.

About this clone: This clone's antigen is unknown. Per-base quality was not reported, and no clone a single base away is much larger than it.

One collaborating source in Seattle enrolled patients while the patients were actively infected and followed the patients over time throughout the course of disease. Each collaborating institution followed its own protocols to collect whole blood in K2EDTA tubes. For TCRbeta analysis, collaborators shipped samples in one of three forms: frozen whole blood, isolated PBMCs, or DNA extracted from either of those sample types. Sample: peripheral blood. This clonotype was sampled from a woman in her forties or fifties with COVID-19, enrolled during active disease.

The CDR3 corresponds to CASSNTGSFPEAFF. The nucleotides are TGTGCCAGCAGCAACACAGGTTCTTTTCCTGAAGCTTTCTTT. The chain links TRBV5-5 with TRBJ1-1; a weak D assignment points to TRBD1 (5 bases agree). V is reduced by 4 bases and J by 6 bases, leaving a spacing of 16 bases between them. In the germline V gene (reference sequence), CDR1 corresponds to SGHKS and CDR2 to YYEKEE. The CDR3 measures 14 amino acids from cysteine to phenylalanine. Just the 42-base CDR3 DNA is kept, in frame starting at base 1.